The 21 T cell receptor beta chains below come from one sample, sequenced in a study of blood T cell repertoires in COVID-19. Some clones are missing from TCRdb's copy, which holds only in-frame ones; the method was immunoSEQ multiplex PCR. This table holds 70,000 or so clones, around 80% found once. The sample taken for sequencing was peripheral blood. All receptors come from a human donor in a cohort sampled during active COVID-19.

In its sample, this clone was seen once. V gene TRBV7-8 combines with J gene TRBJ2-6; D is perhaps TRBD1 (5 bases). Trimming stripped 4 bases from V and 2 bases from J, with 15 bases between. Germline assignment: CDR1 SGHVS and CDR2 FQNEAQ. This CDR3 is built from 17 residues. The CDR3 protein is CASSSTPRGPGANVLTF. Written as DNA, the CDR3 is TGTGCCAGCAGCTCAACCCCAAGGGGCCCTGGGGCCAACGTCCTGACTTTC.

The V gene is TRBV5-1, the J gene TRBJ1-1; 9 nucleotides match TRBD1. Germline CDR1 is SGHRS and CDR2 is YFSETQ. The length of the CDR3 is 14 residues. The trim removed 3 bases at V and 3 bases at J, leaving 3 bases unmatched. Here the CDR3 reads CASSWTGADTEAFF. DNA for the CDR3: TGCGCCAGCAGCTGGACAGGGGCCGACACTGAAGCTTTCTTT.

V and J are TRBV2 and TRBJ1-1, with D possibly being TRBD1 (6 bases). The CDR3 spans 14 residues. Germline values: CDR1 SNHLY, CDR2 FYNNEI. V was trimmed by 7 bases and J by 3 bases, leaving 15 bases between them. CDR3 loop: CASMILAGDTEAFF. CDR3 nucleotide sequence: TGTGCCAGCATGATCCTAGCAGGGGACACTGAAGCTTTCTTT.

This clone was observed a few times. The chain links TRBV6-5 to TRBJ1-2; unclear D gene. The CDR3 spans 16 residues. V lost 2 bases to trimming and J lost 6 bases, with 19 bases between them. Per the germline V gene, CDR1 is MNHEY and CDR2 is SVGAGI. The CDR3 region is CASSYGGRTRVDGYTF. As DNA, the CDR3 is TGTGCCAGCAGTTACGGAGGGAGGACCCGGGTCGATGGCTACACCTTC.

The rearrangement uses TRBV2 and TRBJ1-4; 7 nucleotides agree with TRBD1. After removal of 7 bases from V and 3 bases from J, the junction contained 11 bases not matched to a gene. Germline CDR1 and CDR2: SNHLY and FYNNEI. This CDR3 contains 16 residues. CDR3 residues: CASMSVPGQPNEKLFF. As DNA, the CDR3 is TGTGCCAGCATGAGCGTGCCGGGACAGCCTAATGAAAAACTGTTTTTT.

The chain couples TRBV7-2 to TRBJ2-7; 12 bases are shared with TRBD2. The CDR3 totals 16 residues. With 5 bases clipped from V and 6 bases from J, the junction kept 11 bases outside the gene matches. CDR1 is SGHTA, CDR2 FQGNSA, per germline. This CDR3 reads CASSGGLAGGRREQYF. The CDR3 DNA follows: TGTGCCAGCAGCGGCGGGCTAGCGGGGGGGCGACGCGAGCAGTACTTC.

The CDR3, as DNA: TGTGCCAGCAGTTACTCGATACGGCAGCCCCAGCATTTT. Its translation is CASSYSIRQPQHF. The chain employs TRBV6-5 and TRBJ1-5, with no clear D. Trimming took off 0 bases at V and 7 bases at J, with 7 bases between the two ends. CDR1 MNHEY and CDR2 SVGAGI come from the germline V gene. The CDR3 loop spans 13 amino acids.

This chain joins TRBV12-3 or TRBV12-4 and TRBJ1-5; D not resolved. Trimming took 6 bases from V and 4 from J, leaving 7 bases between them. CDR3 length: 12 amino acids. The DNA for the CDR3 is TGTGCCAGCAGCCGTTTAAATCAGCCCCAGCATTTT. Translation: CASSRLNQPQHF.

The chain has TRBV27 and TRBJ1-1; TRBD1 matches 9 bases. The CDR3 runs 17 residues. Looked up from germline, CDR1 is MNHEY and CDR2 is SMNVEV (reference sequence). With V trimmed by 4 bases and J by 1 base, 10 bases remained unmatched. DNA of the CDR3: TGTGCCAGCAGTTGGGGGGTGGGACAGGGTGAGAACACTGAAGCTTTCTTT. Translating gives CASSWGVGQGENTEAFF.

The chain combines TRBV19 with TRBJ1-5; D not resolved. The germline CDR1 and CDR2 sequences are LNHDA and SQIVND (reference sequence). CDR3 length: 13 residues. V lost 5 bases and J lost 7, with 12 bases in between. The CDR3 loop is CASSGSRRQPQHF. For the CDR3, the DNA is TGTGCCAGTAGTGGGAGTAGAAGGCAGCCCCAGCATTTT.

The chain employs TRBV23-1 and TRBJ2-7, with a tentative D call TRBD1 (6 bases). TRBV23-1 counts as an open reading frame of uncertain function. Trimming left V 6 bases short and J 3 bases short, with 12 bases between. The CDR3 sequence is 13 residues long. The CDR3, as DNA: TGCGCCAGCAGCTACAACAGGGTCTACGAGCAGTACTTC. It encodes CASSYNRVYEQYF.

This chain connects TRBV11-2 to TRBJ2-7, with 7 bases lining up with TRBD1. V shed 3 bases, J shed 6 bases, and the junction held 2 bases outside the gene matches. CDR1 and CDR2 from the germline V gene are SGHAT and FQNNGV. This CDR3 is 12 amino acids long. The CDR3 nucleotides are TGTGCCAGCAGCTTCGAGGGGGCCGAGCAGTACTTC. This gives the protein CASSFEGAEQYF.

The chain has TRBV4-2 and TRBJ1-2; TRBD1 matches 9 bases. The CDR3 length is 21 residues. Germline CDR1 is LGHNA and CDR2 is YNFKEQ. After removal of 0 bases from V and 2 bases from J, the junction contained 19 bases not matched to a gene. CDR3 residues: CASSQDPRVGLGTGLNYGYTF. Written as DNA, the CDR3 is TGTGCCAGCAGCCAAGATCCAAGAGTAGGTCTTGGGACAGGGCTCAACTATGGCTACACCTTC.

The J gene is TRBJ2-5, the V gene TRBV5-1; tentative D call: TRBD2 (5 bases). The V and J ends lost 0 bases and 3 bases respectively, with 6 bases between them. The CDR3 runs 13 residues. Germline CDR1 reads SGHRS; CDR2 reads YFSETQ. Here the CDR3 DNA reads TGCGCCAGCAGCTTGGTCGGGGAAGAGACCCAGTACTTC. It codes for CASSLVGEETQYF.

This rearrangement joins TRBV6-5 to TRBJ1-1; unclear D gene. Trimming left V 7 bases short and J 4 bases short, with 16 bases between. Germline CDR1 and CDR2: MNHEY and SVGAGI. The CDR3 runs to 14 residues. The CDR3 sequence: CASIWSPGSTEAFF. For the CDR3, the DNA is TGTGCCAGCATATGGTCCCCGGGGAGCACTGAAGCTTTCTTT.

This chain's CDR3 is CASSPPITTNTEAFF. The CDR3 DNA is TGTGCCAGCAGCCCACCAATCACTACCAACACTGAAGCTTTCTTT. The J gene is TRBJ1-1, the V gene TRBV4-2; unclear D gene. V gave up 4 bases and J gave up 2 bases, with 14 bases separating them. Germline loops: CDR1 LGHNA, CDR2 YNFKEQ. The CDR3 is 15 amino acids.

The V gene is TRBV10-3, the J gene TRBJ2-5; maybe TRBD2 (7 bases). This CDR3 contains 17 residues. Trimming shortened V by 10 bases and J by 5 bases, and 29 bases separated the two germline ends. From germline, CDR1 is ENHRY and CDR2 SYGVKD. The CDR3, as DNA: TGTGCCACAAGGGCCCTGGGGGGGCCGGGGGCCAGGGAGACCCAGTACTTC. Translation gives CATRALGGPGARETQYF.

CDR3: CAWSVSGNQPQHF. DNA of the CDR3: TGTGCCTGGAGTGTATCGGGCAATCAGCCCCAGCATTTT. The chain joins TRBV30 to TRBJ1-5; D is undetermined. CDR3 length equals 13 residues. The germline gives CDR1 GTSNPN, CDR2 SVGIG (reference sequence). Trimming shortened V by 0 bases and J by 2 bases, and 5 bases separated the two germline ends. The full variable domain, rest sourced from reference TRBV30 and TRBJ1-5, is SQTIHQWPATLVQPVGSPLSLECTVEGTSNPNLYWYRQAAGRGLQLLFYSVGIGQISSEVPQNLSASRPQDRQFILSSKKLLLSDSGFYLCAWSVSGNQPQHFGDGTRLSIL.

This chain uses TRBV5-1 with TRBJ1-1, with 9 bases identical to TRBD1. Germline V gene sequence: CDR1 SGHRS, CDR2 YFSETQ. V gave up 4 bases and J gave up 4 bases; unmatched junction bases: 8. The CDR3 has 15 amino acids. This CDR3 is CASSERQGVSTEAFF. DNA for the CDR3: TGCGCCAGCAGCGAACGACAGGGGGTTAGCACTGAAGCTTTCTTT. The full variable domain, in which reference TRBV5-1 and TRBJ1-1 provide the parts outside the CDR3, is KAGVTQTPRYLIKTRGQQVTLSCSPISGHRSVSWYQQTPGQGLQFLFEYFSETQRNKGNFPGRFSGRQFSNSRSEMNVSTLELGDSALYLCASSERQGVSTEAFFGQGTRLTVV.

This chain uses TRBV5-1 with TRBJ2-3, with D perhaps TRBD1 (5 bases). Germline V gene lookup returns CDR1 SGHRS and CDR2 YFSETQ. There are 15 residues in the CDR3. Trimming took 0 bases from V and 4 from J, leaving 12 bases between them. The CDR3 loop is CASSLGTSSADTQYF. CDR3 coding DNA: TGCGCCAGCAGCTTGGGGACATCGTCGGCAGATACGCAGTATTTT. Drawing the rest from reference TRBV5-1 and TRBJ2-3, the complete variable domain is KAGVTQTPRYLIKTRGQQVTLSCSPISGHRSVSWYQQTPGQGLQFLFEYFSETQRNKGNFPGRFSGRQFSNSRSEMNVSTLELGDSALYLCASSLGTSSADTQYFGPGTRLTVL.

The chain employs TRBV5-1 and TRBJ1-6; D might be TRBD1 (5 bases). The V and J ends lost 0 bases and 5 bases respectively, with 9 bases between them. CDR1 SGHRS and CDR2 YFSETQ come from the germline V gene. The CDR3 contains 15 residues. CDR3 DNA: TGCGCCAGCAGCTTGGAAGCAGGGAATAATTCACCCCTCCACTTT. This gives the protein CASSLEAGNNSPLHF.